These 32 T cell receptor beta chains share one sample of origin, sequenced in a study of control samples from healthy donors and cancer patients. TCRdb's table, derived via immunoSEQ multiplex PCR, lists solely in-frame clones and lacks some. The sample consists of under 150,000 clones, more than 75% of them appearing once. The sample was blood. The receptors shown here come from a man in his 60s in good health.

This clone was seen at least ten times. V gene TRBV5-8 combines with J gene TRBJ1-5; tentatively, D is TRBD1 (6 bases). Germline CDR1 SGHTS, CDR2 YDEGEE. CDR3 length: 14 residues. V was cut by 3 bases and J by 7 bases, with 14 bases left in between. CDR3 protein: CASSSPPGGQPQHF. CDR3 sequence (DNA): TGTGCCAGCAGCTCCCCTCCGGGGGGCCAGCCCCAGCATTTT.

The chain uses TRBV5-5 and TRBJ1-2; D gene uncertain. CDR3 length equals 14 residues. In germline, CDR1 is SGHKS, CDR2 YYEKEE (reference sequence). The germline V and J ends were trimmed by 5 bases and 7 bases, with 18 bases remaining between them. CDR3 protein: CASRLLVGISGYTF. CDR3 nucleotides: TGTGCCAGCAGACTCCTAGTCGGGATTTCTGGCTACACCTTC.

The chain couples TRBV25-1 to TRBJ1-4; 11 nucleotides match TRBD1. The V segment lost 4 bases and the J segment 7 bases; nucleotides outside the gene matches: 5. Per the germline V gene, CDR1 is MGHDK and CDR2 is SYGVNS. This CDR3 is built from 15 residues. The CDR3 DNA reads as TGTGCCAGCAGTGTCGCCGGGACAGGGGGTGAAAAACTGTTTTTT. Protein product: CASSVAGTGGEKLFF. Supplemented by reference TRBV25-1 and TRBJ1-4, the full variable domain reads EADIYQTPRYLVIGTGKKITLECSQTMGHDKMYWYQQDPGMELHLIHYSYGVNSTEKGDLSSESTVSRIRTEHFPLTLESARPSHTSQYLCASSVAGTGGEKLFFGSGTQLSVL.

The rearrangement links TRBV28 to TRBJ2-7; 7 bases align to TRBD1. This CDR3 is built from 15 residues. Trimming at V came to 7 bases and at J to 2 bases, leaving 11 bases not matched to a gene. CDR1 and CDR2 from the germline V gene are MDHEN and SYDVKM. The CDR3 region is CASKGPGQSPYEQYF. Written as DNA, the CDR3 is TGTGCCAGCAAGGGACCGGGACAGTCCCCCTACGAGCAGTACTTC.

This sequence joins TRBV7-9 and TRBJ2-3, with TRBD2 matching 13 bases. This CDR3 is built from 15 residues. V dropped 5 bases and J dropped 9; count of bases not matched to a gene: 8. Germline-derived CDR1 and CDR2 are SEHNR and FQNEAQ (reference sequence). CDR3 region: CASSLEGLAGVTQYF. The DNA of the CDR3 is TGTGCCAGCAGCCTAGAAGGACTAGCGGGGGTAACGCAGTATTTT.

The chain couples TRBV28 to TRBJ1-1, with D possibly matching TRBD1 (5 bases). This CDR3 spans 13 amino acids. Germline V gives CDR1 MDHEN, CDR2 SYDVKM. Trimming stripped 6 bases from V and 0 bases from J, with 8 bases between. In DNA, the CDR3 is TGTGCCAGCAGAGGACATTTGAACACTGAAGCTTTCTTT. Its translation: CASRGHLNTEAFF.

The rearrangement links TRBV12-3 or TRBV12-4 to TRBJ1-1; no reliable D call. The CDR3 covers 12 residues. Trimming left V 3 bases short and J 9 bases short, with 11 bases between. This CDR3 reads CASSFSGSQAFF. In DNA form, the CDR3 reads TGTGCCAGCAGTTTTTCGGGGAGTCAAGCTTTCTTT.

CDR3 DNA sequence: TGTGCCAGCAGATGGGACAGGGGCGCGGGCAATCAGCCCCAGCATTTT. Translated: CASRWDRGAGNQPQHF. The chain has TRBV28 and TRBJ1-5; TRBD1 agrees at 10 bases. The CDR3 length is 16 residues. In germline, CDR1 is MDHEN, CDR2 SYDVKM. The trim removed 6 bases at V and 2 bases at J, leaving 7 bases unmatched.

The rearrangement uses TRBV18 and TRBJ2-3; weak D call: TRBD2 (6 bases). The V gene's germline CDR1 is KGHSH and CDR2 LQKENI. This CDR3 spans 15 amino acids. V shed 5 bases and J shed 0 bases, with 12 bases lying between them. The CDR3, as DNA: TGTGCCAGCTCAGGCGGGGACTTTAGCACAGATACGCAGTATTTT. It codes for CASSGGDFSTDTQYF.

The chain carries TRBV5-6 and TRBJ1-6, with D hard to call. The CDR3 is made up of 15 amino acids. V was pared by 0 bases and J by 6 bases, with 10 bases between. Germline-derived CDR1 and CDR2 are SGHDT and YYEEEE. The CDR3 coding sequence is TGTGCCAGCAGCTTGGGGACGGAGGGTAATTCACCCCTCCACTTT. It translates to CASSLGTEGNSPLHF.

V gene TRBV30 combines with J gene TRBJ2-7; no reliable D call. V was pared by 0 bases and J by 5 bases, with 5 bases between. CDR1 is GTSNPN, CDR2 SVGIG, per germline (reference sequence). This CDR3 has 11 amino acids. The CDR3 DNA sequence: TGTGCCTGGAGTGTCTTGCACGAGCAGTACTTC. It specifies CAWSVLHEQYF.

This clone was observed a single time. V gene TRBV28 combines with J gene TRBJ1-4; D unclear. V dropped 1 base and J dropped 8 bases, with 8 bases sitting between them. The germline CDR1 and CDR2 sequences are MDHEN and SYDVKM. The CDR3 has 13 amino acids. CDR3 sequence (DNA): TGTGCCAGCAGTTTATCTTTAGGAGAAAAACTGTTTTTT. Translation: CASSLSLGEKLFF.

The V and J genes are TRBV6-5 and TRBJ1-3; 7 nucleotides agree with TRBD1. The V and J ends lost 7 bases and 2 bases, in that order; junction bases with no gene match: 5. The V gene's germline CDR1 is MNHEY and CDR2 SVGAGI. The CDR3 contains 14 residues. The CDR3 region has the DNA TGTGCCAGCAATTCCCAGGGGGCTGGAAACACCATATATTTT. Encoded protein: CASNSQGAGNTIYF.

V gene TRBV5-1 combines with J gene TRBJ2-1; unclear D gene. Germline V gives CDR1 SGHRS, CDR2 YFSETQ. V lost 0 bases to trimming and J lost 0 bases, with 10 bases between them. This CDR3 spans 16 amino acids. The CDR3 reads CASSLGTVSSYNEQFF. CDR3 DNA: TGCGCCAGCAGCTTGGGGACGGTGAGCTCCTACAATGAGCAGTTCTTC.

The chain uses TRBV4-2 and TRBJ2-7; D ambiguous. This CDR3 comprises 14 residues. Germline V gives CDR1 LGHNA, CDR2 YNFKEQ. The ends were cut back, 0 bases at V and 4 bases at J, with 10 bases in the middle. CDR3 residues: CASSQDLLEYEQYF. CDR3 DNA sequence: TGTGCCAGCAGCCAAGATTTATTAGAGTACGAGCAGTACTTC.

V and J are TRBV28 and TRBJ1-6, with D unclear. V lost 5 bases and J lost 10, with 12 bases in between. The germline gives CDR1 MDHEN, CDR2 SYDVKM. The CDR3 covers 13 residues. The CDR3 is CASSPAFRSPLHF. CDR3 DNA sequence: TGTGCCAGCAGTCCGGCATTTAGATCACCCCTCCACTTT.

This clone was recorded only once. This chain links TRBV28 with TRBJ1-4, with a tentative D call TRBD1 (5 bases). The CDR3 spans 16 residues. Trimming shortened V by 4 bases and J by 7 bases, and 19 bases separated the two germline ends. Germline lookup yields CDR1 MDHEN and CDR2 SYDVKM. CDR3 nucleotide sequence: TGTGCCAGCAGTTCCGGACAAGGGTTGGGTAGTGAAAAACTGTTTTTT. Translation: CASSSGQGLGSEKLFF. The variable domain in full, with the rest retrieved from reference TRBV28 and TRBJ1-4, is DVKVTQSSRYLVKRTGEKVFLECVQDMDHENMFWYRQDPGLGLRLIYFSYDVKMKEKGDIPEGYSVSREKKERFSLILESASTNQTSMYLCASSSGQGLGSEKLFFGSGTQLSVL.

J is TRBJ2-3 and V is TRBV10-2; possible D gene TRBD2, 5 bases. Trimming pared 3 bases from V and 0 bases from J, leaving 16 bases between. The CDR3 length is 17 residues. Per the germline V gene, CDR1 is WSHSY and CDR2 is SAAADI. The CDR3 loop reads CASSDKRFLSSTDTQYF. Here the CDR3 DNA reads TGCGCCAGCAGTGATAAGCGGTTCCTTTCTAGCACAGATACGCAGTATTTT.

The CDR3 sequence: CASRQQGGPYNEQFF. The CDR3, as DNA: TGTGCCAGCAGACAACAGGGGGGCCCCTACAATGAGCAGTTCTTC. The rearrangement links TRBV27 to TRBJ2-1; 8 bases align to TRBD1. Germline CDR1 reads MNHEY; CDR2 reads SMNVEV (reference sequence). Trimming took 6 bases from V and 2 from J; bases not matched to a gene: 6. The CDR3 covers 15 residues.

The chain has TRBV4-1 and TRBJ2-7; weak D call: TRBD1 (6 bases). The CDR3 is 13 amino acids. The V gene's germline CDR1 is MGHRA and CDR2 YSYEKL. Trimming left V 2 bases short and J 4 bases short, with 9 bases between. CDR3 in DNA: TGCGCCAGCAGCCAAACAGGGACGTACGAGCAGTACTTC. This gives the protein CASSQTGTYEQYF.

The chain uses TRBV12-5 and TRBJ2-2; TRBD1 might be the D (6 bases). V was shortened by 3 bases and J by 6 bases, with 11 bases between the two germline ends. The CDR3 has 14 residues. In germline, CDR1 is LGHNT, CDR2 FRNRAP. The CDR3 DNA is TGTGCTAGTGGTTTCCAGGGGTCGGCCGGGGAGCTGTTTTTT. Translating gives CASGFQGSAGELFF.

The chain joins TRBV28 to TRBJ1-4, with 10 bases matching TRBD1. The junction had 10 bases not matched to a gene; V was cut back by 4 bases and J by 8 bases. The length of the CDR3 is 16 residues. CDR1 is MDHEN, CDR2 SYDVKM, per germline. CDR3: CASSSSQTGGKEKLFF. Written as DNA, the CDR3 is TGTGCCAGCAGTTCCTCACAGACAGGGGGCAAAGAAAAACTGTTTTTT. The variable domain in full, completed from reference TRBV28 and TRBJ1-4, reads DVKVTQSSRYLVKRTGEKVFLECVQDMDHENMFWYRQDPGLGLRLIYFSYDVKMKEKGDIPEGYSVSREKKERFSLILESASTNQTSMYLCASSSSQTGGKEKLFFGSGTQLSVL.

The V call is TRBV5-1, the J call TRBJ2-1; D may match TRBD1 or TRBD2 (5 bases each). The V and J ends lost 4 bases and 8 bases respectively, with 19 bases between them. CDR1 and CDR2 from the germline V gene are SGHRS and YFSETQ. The CDR3 sequence is 15 residues long. This CDR3 reads CASSDQPGPTDEQFF. The CDR3 nucleotides are TGCGCCAGCAGCGACCAACCGGGACCCACGGATGAGCAGTTCTTC. The whole variable domain, filled in from reference TRBV5-1 and TRBJ2-1, reads KAGVTQTPRYLIKTRGQQVTLSCSPISGHRSVSWYQQTPGQGLQFLFEYFSETQRNKGNFPGRFSGRQFSNSRSEMNVSTLELGDSALYLCASSDQPGPTDEQFFGPGTRLTVL.

This chain uses TRBV27 with TRBJ1-6, with 7 bases lining up with TRBD1. The CDR3 covers 13 residues. Trimming took 7 bases from V and 8 from J; bases not matched to a gene: 5. Germline V gives CDR1 MNHEY, CDR2 SMNVEV (reference sequence). CDR3 DNA: TGTGCCAGCAAGACAGGGTTCGATTCACCCCTCCACTTT. Translating it yields CASKTGFDSPLHF.

CDR3 nucleotides: TGTGCCAGCAGTTCAACCGAGGCTAACTATGGCTACACCTTC. This encodes CASSSTEANYGYTF. The chain uses TRBV6-6 and TRBJ1-2; D not resolved. V lost 4 bases and J 0 bases, leaving 9 bases between the germline ends. CDR3 length: 14 amino acids. Germline V gives CDR1 MNHNY, CDR2 SVGAGI (reference sequence).

This clone was seen a few times. The chain recombines TRBV10-3 with TRBJ1-6; 10 bases match TRBD1. The CDR3 contains 15 residues. Per germline, CDR1 ENHRY and CDR2 SYGVKD. The trim removed 6 bases at V and 10 bases at J, leaving 9 bases unmatched. CDR3 DNA: TGTGCCATCAGGGAAAGGGACAGGGGATACTCACCCCTCCACTTT. Protein sequence: CAIRERDRGYSPLHF.

This clone was observed a few times. The rearrangement uses TRBV19 and TRBJ2-3; D ambiguous. V dropped 3 bases and J dropped 6 bases, with 7 bases sitting between them. This CDR3 region has 12 residues. Germline V CDR1 and CDR2: LNHDA, SQIVND (reference sequence). The CDR3 DNA is TGTGCCAGTAGTATTACCCCGGATACGCAGTATTTT. Protein sequence: CASSITPDTQYF.

The chain is built from TRBV28 and TRBJ1-1, with no clear D. Germline CDR1 is MDHEN and CDR2 is SYDVKM. The V end was cut by 6 bases, the J end by 8 bases, with 13 bases between. The CDR3 runs 12 residues. CDR3 sequence (DNA): TGTGCCAGCAGGGAGTTCTTGGGAGAAGCTTTCTTT. It yields the protein CASREFLGEAFF.

J is TRBJ1-2 and V is TRBV19; a weak D match, TRBD1 (6 bases). CDR3 length: 15 residues. In germline, CDR1 is LNHDA, CDR2 SQIVND (reference sequence). Trimming left V 7 bases short and J 2 bases short, with 17 bases between. The CDR3 bases are TGTGCCAGTAAATACGATCTACAGGGCAACTATGGCTACACCTTC. Protein sequence: CASKYDLQGNYGYTF.

The V gene is TRBV9, the J gene TRBJ1-1; 8 bases are a match to TRBD1. CDR3 size: 14 residues. Trimming cost V 2 bases and J 6 bases; bases outside gene matches: 6. Germline CDR1 reads SGDLS; CDR2 reads YYNGEE. The CDR3, as DNA: TGTGCCAGCAGCGTCCGACAGGGGAGTGCTGAAGCTTTCTTT. Amino acids: CASSVRQGSAEAFF.

This chain connects TRBV12-3 or TRBV12-4 to TRBJ1-1; 7 bases map to TRBD1. V was pared by 3 bases and J by 8 bases, with 0 bases of the junction left unmatched. The CDR3 sequence is 11 residues long. CDR3 bases: TGTGCCAGCAGTTTGGGACAGGAAGCTTTCTTT. Translating gives CASSLGQEAFF.

V is TRBV7-2 and J is TRBJ1-4; no clear D. In germline, CDR1 is SGHTA, CDR2 FQGNSA. The length of the CDR3 is 13 residues. V was trimmed by 4 bases and J by 6 bases, leaving 9 bases between them. The CDR3 nucleotides are TGTGCCAGCAGCTCCGATTTTCATGAAAAACTGTTTTTT. This gives the protein CASSSDFHEKLFF.